Sequencing of this T cell receptor (beta chain) was carried out in a study of T-cell reconstitution after alpha-beta-depleted transplantation in children. Overall study findings and caveats: At one year after transplant, newly produced T cells mostly accounted for T-cell counts and diversity.

Of note for this clonotype: Its antigen is not identified. A junction boundary mismatches the germline segment, possibly from a read error.

The TCRbeta library was prepared with unique molecular identifiers. MiXCR, applied by TCRdb to the PCR reads, yields one record per CDR3 protein. The data hold 450,000 to 700,000 distinct CDR3 sequences, with roughly 30% observed a single time. Germline loops: CDR1 SGHRS, CDR2 YFSETQ. This CDR3 has 12 residues. The sample was PBMCs, taken before TCRalphabeta/CD19-depleted stem cell transplant. This clonotype was obtained from a boy less than two years old with Wiskott-Aldrich syndrome, due to receive a stem cell transplant. V gene TRBV5-1 combines with J gene TRBJ1-3; D is unresolved. The CDR3 sequence: CASRGSGDTIYF. The DNA for the CDR3 is TGCGCCAGCAGGGGGTCTGGAGACACCATATATTTT.